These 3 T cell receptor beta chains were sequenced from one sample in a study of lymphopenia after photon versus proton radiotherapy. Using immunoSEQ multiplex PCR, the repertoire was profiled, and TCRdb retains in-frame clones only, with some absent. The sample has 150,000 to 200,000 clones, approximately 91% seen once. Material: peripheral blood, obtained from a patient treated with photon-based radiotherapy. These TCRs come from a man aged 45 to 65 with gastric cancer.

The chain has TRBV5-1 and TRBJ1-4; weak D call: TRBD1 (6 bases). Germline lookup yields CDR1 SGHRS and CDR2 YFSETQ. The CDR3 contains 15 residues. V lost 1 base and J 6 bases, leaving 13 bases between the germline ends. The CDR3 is CASSLRGVRDEKLFF. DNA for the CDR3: TGCGCCAGCAGCTTGAGGGGGGTCCGGGATGAAAAACTGTTTTTT.

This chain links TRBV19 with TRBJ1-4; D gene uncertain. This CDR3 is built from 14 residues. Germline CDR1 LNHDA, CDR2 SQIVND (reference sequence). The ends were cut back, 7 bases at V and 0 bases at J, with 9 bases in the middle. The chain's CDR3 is CASKGGATNEKLFF. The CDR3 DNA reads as TGTGCCAGTAAGGGCGGTGCAACTAATGAAAAACTGTTTTTT. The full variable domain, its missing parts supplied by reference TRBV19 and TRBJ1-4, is DGGITQSPKYLFRKEGQNVTLSCEQNLNHDAMYWYRQDPGQGLRLIYYSQIVNDFQKGDIAEGYSVSREKKESFPLTVTSAQKNPTAFYLCASKGGATNEKLFFGSGTQLSVL.

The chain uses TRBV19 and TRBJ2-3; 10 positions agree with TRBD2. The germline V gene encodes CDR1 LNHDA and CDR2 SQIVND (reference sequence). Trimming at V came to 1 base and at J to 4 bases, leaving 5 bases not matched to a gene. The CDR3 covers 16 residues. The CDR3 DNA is TGTGCCAGTAGTATAGCTCTACTAGCGGGACCAGATACGCAGTATTTT. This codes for CASSIALLAGPDTQYF.